The 16 T cell receptor beta chains reported below all come from one sample, sequenced in a study of technical replicates of blood from several donors. The method was immunoSEQ multiplex PCR; TCRdb's version includes in-frame clones alone and lacks a portion of them. The sample yields around 80,000 clones, about 96% seen once. Sequenced sample: T cells isolated from PBMCs. The receptors stem from a human donor in good health.

The count of this clone is one. This sequence joins TRBV11-1 and TRBJ1-1; maybe TRBD1 (6 bases). The CDR3 runs to 17 residues. Germline CDR1 reads SGHAT; CDR2 reads FQDESV (reference sequence). V was cut by 4 bases and J by 1 base, with 19 bases left in between. The CDR3 DNA follows: TGTGCCAGCAGCTCAGCCCGGGGGGGCAGTAGGAACACTGAAGCTTTCTTT. Amino acid sequence: CASSSARGGSRNTEAFF.

This chain uses TRBV4-3 with TRBJ2-3; TRBD2 matches at 7 bases. With V trimmed by 1 base and J by 4 bases, 14 bases remained unmatched. Germline loops: CDR1 LGHNA, CDR2 YSLEER. The CDR3 extends over 18 amino acids. The CDR3 spells CASSQVLWGGSLPDTQYF. The CDR3 nucleotides read TGCGCCAGCAGCCAAGTTCTATGGGGCGGGAGCCTCCCAGATACGCAGTATTTT.

The chain joins TRBV5-1 to TRBJ2-1; 12 bases align to TRBD2. V shed 4 bases and J 8 bases; nucleotides not matched to a gene: 7. CDR1 and CDR2 (germline): SGHRS, YFSETQ. The CDR3 runs 15 residues. The CDR3 bases are TGCGCCAGCAGCCGGAGGACTAGCGGGATCTATGAGCAGTTCTTC. Amino acids: CASSRRTSGIYEQFF.

The V call is TRBV11-2, the J call TRBJ2-7; 9 nucleotides align to TRBD1. This CDR3 spans 12 amino acids. V lost 8 bases, J lost 5 bases, and 4 bases stayed unmatched. In germline, CDR1 is SGHAT, CDR2 FQNNGV. The CDR3 loop is CASLGQGDEQYF. CDR3 in DNA: TGTGCCAGCCTGGGACAGGGAGACGAGCAGTACTTC. The whole variable domain, remainder taken from reference TRBV11-2 and TRBJ2-7, is EAGVAQSPRYKIIEKRQSVAFWCNPISGHATLYWYQQILGQGPKLLIQFQNNGVVDDSQLPKDRFSAERLKGVDSTLKIQPAKLEDSAVYLCASLGQGDEQYFGPGTRLTVT.

The chain links TRBV7-9 to TRBJ1-1; 7 bases map to TRBD1. The germline V gene has CDR1 SEHNR and CDR2 FQNEAQ (reference sequence). This CDR3 comprises 14 residues. V lost 3 bases, J lost 4 bases, and 5 bases stayed unmatched. The CDR3 DNA reads as TGTGCCAGCAGCTTTGACAGGGAGGTCACTGAAGCTTTCTTT. Translating gives CASSFDREVTEAFF.

The rearrangement joins TRBV27 to TRBJ2-1; 8 nucleotides agree with TRBD2. Trimming cost V 4 bases and J 5 bases; bases outside gene matches: 10. This CDR3 contains 16 residues. Looked up from germline, CDR1 is MNHEY and CDR2 is SMNVEV (reference sequence). CDR3 in amino acids: CASSSHVSGDHNEQFF. The CDR3 DNA sequence: TGTGCCAGCAGTTCCCACGTTAGCGGGGACCACAATGAGCAGTTCTTC.

The J gene is TRBJ2-6, the V gene TRBV6-5; D call uncertain. Germline CDR1 and CDR2: MNHEY and SVGAGI. The CDR3 totals 16 residues. V dropped 2 bases and J dropped 2 bases, with 10 bases sitting between them. The CDR3, as DNA: TGTGCCAGCAGTTACGGCAGATCTCCTGGGGCCAACGTCCTGACTTTC. It is translated as CASSYGRSPGANVLTF.

This clone was seen once. The chain uses TRBV7-9 and TRBJ2-7; D is possibly TRBD2 (6 bases). Between the trimmed V and J ends, which lost 4 bases and 3 bases, there was a span of 10 bases. The CDR3 is 13 residues long. Germline assignment: CDR1 SEHNR and CDR2 FQNEAQ (reference sequence). CDR3 in amino acids: CASSSGDFYEQYF. CDR3 bases: TGTGCCAGCAGCTCCGGGGACTTCTACGAGCAGTACTTC.

The V gene is TRBV9, the J gene TRBJ1-4; a possible D gene is TRBD1 (6 bases). V shed 0 bases and J shed 8 bases, with 17 bases lying between them. The CDR3 loop spans 16 amino acids. The germline CDR1 and CDR2 sequences are SGDLS and YYNGEE. As DNA, the CDR3 is TGTGCCAGCAGCGTAGGCAGGGGCCTGGTTTGGGAAAAACTGTTTTTT. Its translation is CASSVGRGLVWEKLFF.

The chain is built from TRBV29-1 and TRBJ2-1; D is perhaps TRBD1 (6 bases). The V and J ends lost 6 bases and 4 bases respectively, with 13 bases between them. The CDR3 is 13 amino acids. Per germline, CDR1 SQVTM and CDR2 ANQGSEA. CDR3 nucleotide sequence: TGCAGCGTCCCGGGACAACCTTACAATGAGCAGTTCTTC. Translating gives CSVPGQPYNEQFF.

The V and J genes are TRBV7-9 and TRBJ1-4; 7 bases align to TRBD1. In germline, CDR1 is SEHNR, CDR2 FQNEAQ (reference sequence). The V segment lost 5 bases and the J segment 6 bases; nucleotides outside the gene matches: 6. There are 14 residues in the CDR3. In DNA form, the CDR3 reads TGTGCCAGCAGCCTGACCCAGGGGGATGAAAAACTGTTTTTT. Translating it yields CASSLTQGDEKLFF.

The genes are TRBV10-3 and TRBJ2-3; 8 bases are shared with TRBD2. Trimming took 10 bases from V and 1 from J; bases not matched to a gene: 4. Germline assignment: CDR1 ENHRY and CDR2 SYGVKD. The CDR3 runs to 13 residues. The chain's CDR3 is CATAAGGTDTQYF. The CDR3 coding sequence is TGTGCCACCGCAGCGGGAGGCACAGATACGCAGTATTTT.

J is TRBJ2-5 and V is TRBV9; 9 bases agree with TRBD2. V lost 5 bases to trimming and J lost 2 bases; unmatched junction nucleotides: 7. The CDR3 is 15 residues long. The V gene's germline CDR1 is SGDLS and CDR2 YYNGEE. As DNA, the CDR3 is TGTGCCAGCAGATCTCCTAGCGGGGCGCAAGAGACCCAGTACTTC. This encodes CASRSPSGAQETQYF.

This rearrangement joins TRBV27 to TRBJ1-1; TRBD1 agrees at 7 bases. CDR1 is MNHEY, CDR2 SMNVEV, per germline (reference sequence). The CDR3 is made up of 13 amino acids. The J segment lost 11 bases and the V segment lost 7 bases, leaving 13 bases of the junction unmatched. The DNA for the CDR3 is TGTGCCAGCATCGAGAGGGGGCGGGTAAAGGCTTTCTTT. The encoded protein is CASIERGRVKAFF.

This rearrangement joins TRBV5-1 to TRBJ2-5; maybe TRBD1 (6 bases). This CDR3 has 14 residues. The V end lost 0 bases, the J end lost 2 bases, and 8 bases lay between the germline ends. Germline CDR1 reads SGHRS; CDR2 reads YFSETQ. CDR3 in amino acids: CASSLGDKQETQYF. The CDR3 DNA sequence: TGCGCCAGCAGCTTGGGGGACAAACAAGAGACCCAGTACTTC.

This sequence joins TRBV7-2 and TRBJ2-1, with 12 bases fitting TRBD2. The CDR3 contains 18 residues. Germline assignment: CDR1 SGHTA and CDR2 FQGNSA. With 0 bases clipped from V and 9 bases from J, the junction kept 12 bases outside the gene matches. CDR3 DNA: TGTGCCAGCAGCTTAGCGACTGGCTGGGCTAGCGGGAGGGCTGAGCAGTTCTTC. Translation: CASSLATGWASGRAEQFF.